The present TCR beta chain was sequenced within a study of beta chain features in type 1 diabetes (dated by TCRdb to 2016 to 2018). Broadly, across the study: Mean age, gender distribution, total cell number and subset yield did not differ between patients and healthy donors. Across all samples, almost 110 million sorted cells were examined, and cell number per subset correlated strongly with RNA yield. In the study, recently diagnosed type 1 diabetes patients and matched healthy donors were compared on the TCRB repertoires of their sorted circulating CD4+ T cell subsets. Whereas all 30 or so donors provided naive and central memory subsets, regulatory and stem cell-like memory subsets were isolated from just 8 patients and roughly 8 healthy donors.

As regards this clone: Its recognized antigen is unknown. Base qualities are not at hand, and no much larger clone is one base apart.

The entire amount of isolated RNA was reverse transcribed using the High Capacity cDNA Reverse Transcription Kit, so the sequenced TCRB transcripts were expressed ones. Naive, central memory and regulatory T cell samples underwent deep immunoSEQ sequencing, averaging about 3.57 million total reads per sample. Sorted cells were lysed in RLT buffer, and RNA was extracted using DNase-treated RNeasy Micro or Mini kits according to cell number. Each cell subset was processed on its own to prevent cross-contamination, while patient and healthy donor samples were processed together. The immunoSEQ multiplex PCR was used to amplify TCRB sequences from cDNA, generating 87-bp fragments that spanned the CDR3 region. Sequencing of the amplicons was done on the Illumina HiSeq platform. The authors processed their data as follows. PCR bias was corrected computationally using synthetic template baselines, and reads within Hamming distance 2 were collapsed, with unmergeable singletons discarded. Reads were aligned against IMGT so that V, D and J genes, CDR3 length and insertions or deletions at six rearrangement sites could be assigned. Clonotype counts were normalized to sorted cell number within each subset before computing true diversity and Gini coefficients with the tcR R package. Repertoire sharing was quantified using the overlap coefficient calculated on TCRB nucleotide sequences. Out-of-frame TCRB sequences from naive cells were analyzed as a proxy for the pre-selection repertoire. TCRdb mirrors the immuneACCESS table, restricted to in-frame sequences. Some clones are absent from its copies; in checked studies, under half trace to an unresolved V gene, and the reason for the others is unknown. V and J calls plus clone size are reproduced from that table; the DNA served to infer D and trimming. The sample data list roughly 400,000 clones, and about 15% of these were observed just once. Around 0.035% of the sample is taken by the ten largest.

Each donor gave one peripheral blood draw, approximately 120 mL on average, collected into heparinised tubes. Using a panel that included CD45RO, CCR7, CD25, CD127, CD95 and CD27, naive, central memory, regulatory and stem cell-like memory CD4+ T cells were sorted on a BD FACSAria II. Every sorted population had a purity above 95%. Right away, PBMCs were isolated by Lymphoprep density gradient centrifugation and were stained directly, with no culture step. So that batch effects would be minimized, each experiment stained and sorted samples in pairs, pairing one healthy donor with one patient. Broader findings and caveats from the paper: Shorter templates might be favored by PCR, yet because patient and control samples were amplified and corrected together, any such skew would affect both groups equally. In all four CD4+ subsets, TCRB CDR3 length was moderately but significantly shorter in type 1 diabetes patients. Because the HLA sub-analyses included only small numbers of individuals, any influence of HLA type on TCRB rearrangement was left unresolved. Because cDNA was sequenced instead of genomic DNA, activated cells with high expression could be over-represented, although the groups did not differ in activation or CD3 levels. At VDJ recombination sites, patients with type 1 diabetes made fewer insertions and deleted more nucleotides, a pattern implying thymic rearrangement abnormalities. The naive, central memory and regulatory TCRB repertoires appeared to resemble one another more closely among patients than among healthy donors.

For CDR1 and CDR2, the germline V gene lists KGHSH and LQKENI. Cut back by 4 bases and 5 bases, the V and J ends lie 14 bases apart. The CDR3 runs 14 amino acids, cysteine and phenylalanine included. Only the CDR3 DNA is retained, 42 bases long and in frame from the first base. The sample comprised naive CD4+ T cells from blood. What this sample's cell subset or site label stands for: true naive CD4+ T cells. In this chain, TRBV18 is recombined with TRBJ2-5; the D gene identity is not certain. This receptor was obtained from a man younger than 40 in good health. The CDR3 reads CASSLGSSSETQYF. In nucleotides, the sequence is TGTGCCAGCTCACTGGGGTCCTCTTCGGAGACCCAGTACTTC. Full variable domain (CDR3 extended with the reference TRBV18 and TRBJ2-5 proteins): NAGVMQNPRHLVRRRGQEARLRCSPMKGHSHVYWYRQLPEEGLKFMVYLQKENIIDESGMPKERFSAEFPKEGPSILRIQQVVRGDSAAYFCASSLGSSSETQYFGPGTRLLVL.